One T cell receptor beta chain is described in this entry. Authors' processing steps: Reference gene primer amplification yielded estimated nucleated cell counts. Sequencing was performed with immunoSEQ multiplex PCR; in TCRdb, only in-frame clones are kept and a portion is missing. V and J calls and clone size are given by that table; D and trimming were obtained from the DNA. The profile shows 99,000 or so clones, around 87% of them singletons. The CDR3 is made up of 14 amino acids. J lost 6 bases, V lost 6 bases, and 6 bases had no gene match. Germline CDR1 and CDR2: MNHNY and SVGAGI (reference sequence). This sample was included in a study of blood T cell repertoires in COVID-19. Study-level information: The United States, Italy and Spain supplied acute and convalescent COVID-19 samples. PBMCs, B-cell-depleted T cells, or T cells were the source of the cDNA or gDNA that made up the material.

V gene TRBV6-6 combines with J gene TRBJ2-1; the match to TRBD2 covers 9 bases. The clonotype was recovered from a man between 50 and 59 years old with acute or convalescent COVID-19. The sample taken for sequencing was peripheral blood. CDR3 protein: CASSDSGGTNEQFF. CDR3 DNA sequence: TGTGCCAGCAGCGATAGCGGGGGTACCAATGAGCAGTTCTTC.